A selection of T cell receptor beta chains follows, all from one sample in a study of shared clonotypes between healthy human individuals. TCRdb's copy holds only in-frame clones and misses some; the assay was immunoSEQ multiplex PCR. The sample lists about 2.5 million clones, less than 95% seen once, with around 0.4% in the top ten. The sequenced material came from naive CD4+ T cells from PBMCs. Receptors were obtained from a man younger than 35 in good health. Some clones in this sample may be carry-over from other donors' samples. The CDR3 runs from the conserved cysteine through the conserved F or W. A D gene is named only where the DNA matches it firmly. Clone size is not always given. Where it is, it says once, few, many or a class for expanded clones.

D: TRBD2; length: 16; V: TRBV29-1; J: TRBJ2-1; size: NA; DNA: TGCAGCGTTGATGGAGGCGGGAGTCCCTCCTACAATGAGCAGTTCTTC; CDR3: CSVDGGGSPSYNEQFF
D: NA; length: 11; V: TRBV28; J: TRBJ2-7; size: NA; DNA: TGTGCCAGCAGTATCCTCTACGAGCAGTACTTC; CDR3: CASSILYEQYF
D: TRBD1; length: 15; V: TRBV5-1; J: TRBJ2-7; size: NA; DNA: TGCGCCAGCAGCTTCACAGGGGGGAGCCTGTACGAGCAGTACTTC; CDR3: CASSFTGGSLYEQYF
D: NA; length: 10; V: TRBV30; J: TRBJ2-1; size: NA; DNA: TGTGCCTGGAGTGTCAATGAGCAGTTCTTC; CDR3: CAWSVNEQFF
D: TRBD2; length: 13; V: TRBV29-1; J: TRBJ2-3; size: NA; DNA: TGCAGCGGAGCTAGCGGTTTGACAGATACGCAGTATTTT; CDR3: CSGASGLTDTQYF
D: TRBD2; length: 14; V: TRBV10-1; J: TRBJ2-7; size: NA; DNA: TGCGCCAGCAGTGAGTTGCGGGAGGGCCCCGAGCAGTACTTC; CDR3: CASSELREGPEQYF
D: NA; length: 12; V: TRBV6-6; J: TRBJ1-1; size: NA; DNA: TGTGCCAGCAGTACCGCGAACACTGAAGCTTTCTTT; CDR3: CASSTANTEAFF
D: NA; length: 17; V: TRBV21-1; J: TRBJ2-3; size: NA; DNA: TGTGCCAGCAGCAAAGTGAAGGAGGGGGCTCGTACAGATACGCAGTATTTT; CDR3: CASSKVKEGARTDTQYF
D: NA; length: 16; V: TRBV6-4; J: TRBJ1-4; size: NA; DNA: TGTGCCAGCAGTGACCGGCCGGGGCCAACTAATGAAAAACTGTTTTTT; CDR3: CASSDRPGPTNEKLFF
D: NA; length: 15; V: TRBV6-1; J: TRBJ2-7; size: NA; DNA: TGTGCCAGCAGTGCAGTACGGAGGGCCGAGTACGAGCAGTACTTC; CDR3: CASSAVRRAEYEQYF
D: NA; length: 16; V: TRBV4-3; J: TRBJ2-7; size: NA; DNA: TGCGCCAGCAGCCAAGATACCAACCGCGAGTCCTACGAGCAGTACTTC; CDR3: CASSQDTNRESYEQYF
D: TRBD2; length: 19; V: TRBV5-1; J: TRBJ2-2; size: NA; DNA: TGCGCCAGCAGCTTCGGGACTAGCCCCCGGCCAATGGGGACCGGGGAGCTGTTTTTT; CDR3: CASSFGTSPRPMGTGELFF
D: TRBD1; length: 13; V: TRBV28; J: TRBJ1-2; size: NA; DNA: TGTGCCAGCAGGGGACAGCTTTACTATGGCTACACCTTC; CDR3: CASRGQLYYGYTF
D: NA; length: 15; V: TRBV19; J: TRBJ2-2; size: NA; DNA: TGTGCCAGTAGTTTACAGCGGTCAGGAACCGGGGAGCTGTTTTTT; CDR3: CASSLQRSGTGELFF
D: NA; length: 15; V: TRBV7-2; J: TRBJ1-4; size: NA; DNA: TGTGCCAGCTCCCCCTCAAGGAGATTTGGCGAAAAACTGTTTTTT; CDR3: CASSPSRRFGEKLFF
D: NA; length: 14; V: TRBV19; J: TRBJ2-7; size: NA; DNA: TGTGCCAGTAGTAGCGGGAAGAGCTCCTACGAGCAGTACTTC; CDR3: CASSSGKSSYEQYF
D: TRBD1; length: 16; V: TRBV16; J: TRBJ1-5; size: few; DNA: TGTGCCAGCAGCCAATCTGGGGACAGGGTTAATCAGCCCCAGCATTTT; CDR3: CASSQSGDRVNQPQHF
D: TRBD1; length: 14; V: TRBV19; J: TRBJ1-2; size: NA; DNA: TGTGCCAGTAGTATAGCCGGGACAGACCATGGCTACACCTTC; CDR3: CASSIAGTDHGYTF
D: NA; length: 12; V: TRBV28; J: TRBJ2-7; size: NA; DNA: TGTGCCAGCAGTTTACAGGGGAGGGGGCAGTACTTC; CDR3: CASSLQGRGQYF
D: NA; length: 14; V: TRBV5-8; J: TRBJ1-1; size: once; DNA: TGTGCCAGCAGCGTAGACCCCTTCCGCACTGAAGCTTTCTTT; CDR3: CASSVDPFRTEAFF
D: TRBD2; length: 16; V: TRBV9; J: TRBJ2-7; size: NA; DNA: TGTGCCAGCAGCGTAGGTAGCGGGAACCTCCCGGACGAGCAGTACTTC; CDR3: CASSVGSGNLPDEQYF
D: NA; length: 14; V: TRBV6-5; J: TRBJ1-1; size: NA; DNA: TGTGCCAGCAGGCAAATGATCTCGAACACTGAAGCTTTCTTT; CDR3: CASRQMISNTEAFF
D: NA; length: 12; V: TRBV5-1; J: TRBJ2-7; size: NA; DNA: TGCGCCAGCAGCTTGGACGGGGCCGAGCAGTACTTC; CDR3: CASSLDGAEQYF
D: NA; length: 17; V: TRBV12-1; J: TRBJ1-1; size: NA; DNA: TGTGCCAGCAGCCCCACCTGGGGCCTTCTCCCTAACACTGAAGCTTTCTTT; CDR3: CASSPTWGLLPNTEAFF
D: TRBD2; length: 15; V: TRBV27; J: TRBJ2-5; size: NA; DNA: TGTGCCAGCAGTTTGGGACTAGCGGGGAGGGAGACCCAGTACTTC; CDR3: CASSLGLAGRETQYF
D: NA; length: 14; V: TRBV9; J: TRBJ2-1; size: NA; DNA: TGTGCCAGCAGCGTCGGAACCAACTATTTTGGTCAGTTCTTC; CDR3: CASSVGTNYFGQFF
D: TRBD1; length: 14; V: TRBV27; J: TRBJ1-1; size: NA; DNA: TGTGCCAGCAGTTTATCGGGGGACAGCGGTGGGGCTTTCTTT; CDR3: CASSLSGDSGGAFF
D: NA; length: 10; V: TRBV29-1; J: TRBJ1-1; size: NA; DNA: TGCAGCGTAAGGGGGGCTGAAGCTTTCTTT; CDR3: CSVRGAEAFF
D: NA; length: 15; V: TRBV25-1; J: TRBJ1-2; size: NA; DNA: TGTGCCAGCAGTGCAGCTCCCGGGACGGACTATGGCTACACCTTC; CDR3: CASSAAPGTDYGYTF
D: TRBD2; length: 18; V: TRBV7-9; J: TRBJ2-5; size: NA; DNA: TGTGCCAGCAGCTCAGAGACTAGCGGGAGGCCGTACCAAGAGACCCAGTACTTC; CDR3: CASSSETSGRPYQETQYF